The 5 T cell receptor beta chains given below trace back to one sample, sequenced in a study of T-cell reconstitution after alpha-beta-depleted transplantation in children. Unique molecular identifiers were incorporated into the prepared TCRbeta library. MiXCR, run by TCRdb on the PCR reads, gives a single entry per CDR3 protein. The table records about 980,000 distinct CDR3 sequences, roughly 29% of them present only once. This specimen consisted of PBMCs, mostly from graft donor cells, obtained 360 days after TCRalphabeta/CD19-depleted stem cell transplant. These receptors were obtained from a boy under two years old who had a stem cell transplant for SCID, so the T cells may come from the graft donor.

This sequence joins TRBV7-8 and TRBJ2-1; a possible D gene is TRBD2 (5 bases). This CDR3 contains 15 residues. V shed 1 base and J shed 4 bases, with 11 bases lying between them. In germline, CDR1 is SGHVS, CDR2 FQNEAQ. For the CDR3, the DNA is TGTGCCAGCAGCTTAGGTCCCACGGGATACAATGAGCAGTTCTTC. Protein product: CASSLGPTGYNEQFF.

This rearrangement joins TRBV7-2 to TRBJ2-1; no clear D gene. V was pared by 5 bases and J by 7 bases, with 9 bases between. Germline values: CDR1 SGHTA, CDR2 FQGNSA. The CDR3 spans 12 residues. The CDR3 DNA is TGTGCCAGCAGCCGGCTCGGGAATGAGCAGTTCTTC. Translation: CASSRLGNEQFF.

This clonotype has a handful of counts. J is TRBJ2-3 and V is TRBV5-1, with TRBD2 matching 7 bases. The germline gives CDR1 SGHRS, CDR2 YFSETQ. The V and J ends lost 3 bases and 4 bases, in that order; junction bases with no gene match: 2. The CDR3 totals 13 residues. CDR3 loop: CASSWTRADTQYF. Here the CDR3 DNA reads TGCGCCAGCAGCTGGACTAGGGCAGATACGCAGTATTTT.

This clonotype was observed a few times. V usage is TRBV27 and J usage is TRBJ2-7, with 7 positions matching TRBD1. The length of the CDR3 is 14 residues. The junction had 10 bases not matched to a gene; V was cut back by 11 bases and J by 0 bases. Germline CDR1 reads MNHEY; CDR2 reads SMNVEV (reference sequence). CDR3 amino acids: CAVRQGFYSYEQYF. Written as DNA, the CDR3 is TGTGCCGTCCGACAGGGATTTTACTCCTACGAGCAGTACTTC.

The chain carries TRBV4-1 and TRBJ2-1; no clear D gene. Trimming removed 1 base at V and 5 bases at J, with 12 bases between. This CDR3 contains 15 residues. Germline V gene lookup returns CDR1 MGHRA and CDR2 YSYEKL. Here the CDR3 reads CASSQGPLGDNEQFF. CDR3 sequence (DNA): TGCGCCAGCAGCCAAGGGCCATTGGGCGACAATGAGCAGTTCTTC.